This TCR beta chain was profiled in a study of T cells in Graves' hyperthyroidism and ophthalmopathy. CDR3 length: 14 amino acids. Germline CDR1 ENHRY, CDR2 SYGVKD. V shed 10 bases and J shed 5 bases, with 18 bases lying between them. Template material for amplifying TCR beta CDR3 regions consisted of RNA transcripts. Carried out on the TCR CDR3, a first-round RT-PCR used the HTBI primer set. TCRdb re-called the multiplex PCR reads with MiXCR, one entry per CDR3 protein. The data show about 680,000 distinct CDR3 sequences, just over 35% seen once. The sample consisted of blood. The sequence was obtained from a woman aged 40 to 55 with Graves' hyperthyroidism. V is TRBV10-3 and J is TRBJ1-5; tentative D call: TRBD1 (6 bases). The CDR3 is CATSLRTEDQPQHF. DNA for the CDR3: TGTGCCACCAGCCTGAGGACAGAGGATCAGCCCCAGCATTTT.